This T cell receptor (beta chain) originates from a study of T cells in Graves' hyperthyroidism and ophthalmopathy (dated by TCRdb to about 2019). About the study as a whole: Peripheral blood samples were taken at initial diagnosis, before any treatment was given. The paper reports TCR Vbeta CDR3 sequencing of some 140 peripheral blood samples: over 40 ophthalmopathy, under 80 hyperthyroidism and 17 progressor patients. After sampling, hyperthyroidism patients received methimazole starting at 30 mg daily, and ophthalmopathy patients received high-dose intravenous methylprednisolone. An independent validation cohort of under 20 hyperthyroidism patients and more than 15 patients who later progressed to ophthalmopathy tested prospective prediction of ophthalmopathy. TCR V-J signatures able to tell the groups apart were searched for in a discovery cohort of about a hundred patients, of whom approximately 40 had Graves' ophthalmopathy and around 57 had stable Graves' hyperthyroidism. Thyroid tissue and blood T-cell repertoires from six or seven Graves' hyperthyroidism patients were also compared in the study. The 75 to 100 discovery patients were divided at random into training and test sets in a 7:3 ratio.

On the study overall, not on this receptor specifically: Most expanded thyroid clonotypes (frequency above 0.001) were also detected in blood, a finding suggesting that blood repertoires may reflect thyroid immune responses. Sample size was not statistically predetermined, and investigators were not blinded to group allocation. In validation, progression to ophthalmopathy was predicted by the model with 70.59% sensitivity and around 76% specificity, a median of about 6.8 months before onset. In cross-validation, a model built on a 13 V-J signature told ophthalmopathy apart from stable hyperthyroidism with 87.88% sensitivity and roughly 82% specificity, and in testing the same model reached 80%/75%.

The TCR beta CDR3 regions were amplified from RNA transcripts. For the first round of RT-PCR on the TCR CDR3, the HTBI primer set was used together with the Qiagen OneStep RT-PCR kit. Libraries were constructed in a second round of multiplex PCR, after which size selection and purification were carried out. Libraries were sequenced paired-end with 100 bp reads on an Illumina HiSeq2000. For the original study's pipeline: SOAPnuke was used to process the raw data, with reads discarded if the reads contained adapters or uncalled bases, had a mean Phred below 15, or lacked an exact constant-primer or identifier match. COPE v1.2.5 was used to merge high-quality paired reads, and clonotypes were defined as unique nucleotide sequences. MiTCR v1.1 was used to align clonotypes to the IMGT TRBV, TRBD and TRBJ reference segments. Analysis was restricted to V-J combinations with a frequency above 0.0001, which covered about 99% of repertoires. The TCS score was defined as the ratio of F50 (clonal expansion) to E x V (chaos), calculated using BLOSUM62-based TCRdist between CDR3 peptides within each V-J. Welch's t-statistics and random forest reduced around 520 V-J features to around 14, which were used in a naive Bayes classifier (R e1071). The public reads were reanalyzed by TCRdb: fastp trimming at Q25, MiXCR alignment, in-frame beta chains only. CDR3 protein sequences are deduplicated, and each keeps its most common genes and DNA. TCRdb, not the authors, supplied the V and J calls. The sample table records 220,000 or so distinct CDR3 sequences; about 15% of these occur just once. The top ten clonotypes cover more than 25% of the sample.

There are many counts of this clonotype. The specificity of this receptor is unknown. Base qualities were left out, and no much larger clone turns up one base away. V is cut by 0 bases and J by 5 bases, and the space between the germline ends is 8 bases. The CDR3 goes from the cysteine to the phenylalanine over 14 residues. Only the CDR3 region is kept as DNA, spanning 42 bases read in frame from base 1. Looking up the germline V gene yields CDR1 SGHRS and CDR2 YFSETQ. Ophthalmopathy patients had moderately to severely active disease, Clinical Activity Score of at least 3, NOSPECS grade of at least 4, and duration under 3 months. Patients with uncontrolled infections, other autoimmune diseases, pregnancy or lactation were excluded. Diagnoses relied on clinical symptoms, serum thyroxine and TRAb, thyroid ultrasound and orbital computed tomography. Ficoll-Paque density gradient centrifugation was used to isolate PBMCs from 8.5 to 10 ml of fresh peripheral blood. Total RNA was extracted with Trizol reagent, and quality was checked on an Agilent 2100 Bioanalyzer.

Sequenced: blood. The sequence links TRBV5-1 to TRBJ2-2, with the D segment identity uncertain. This sequence originates from a woman between 18 and 29 years old with Graves' ophthalmopathy. In nucleotide form, the sequence is TGCGCCAGCAGCTTGGAAGTGTGGACCGGGGAGCTGTTTTTT. Protein translation: CASSLEVWTGELFF.